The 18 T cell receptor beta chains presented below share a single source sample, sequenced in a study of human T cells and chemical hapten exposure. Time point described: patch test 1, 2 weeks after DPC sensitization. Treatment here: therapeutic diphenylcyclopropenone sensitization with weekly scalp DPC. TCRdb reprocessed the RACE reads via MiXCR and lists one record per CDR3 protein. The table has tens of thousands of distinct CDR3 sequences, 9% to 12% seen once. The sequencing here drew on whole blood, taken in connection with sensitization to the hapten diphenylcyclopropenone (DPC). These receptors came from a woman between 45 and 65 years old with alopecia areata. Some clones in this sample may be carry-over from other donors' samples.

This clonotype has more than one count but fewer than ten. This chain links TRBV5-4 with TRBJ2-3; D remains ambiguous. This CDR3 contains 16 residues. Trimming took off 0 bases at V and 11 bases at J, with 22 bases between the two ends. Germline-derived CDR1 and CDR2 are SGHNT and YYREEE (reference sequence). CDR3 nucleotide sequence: TGTGCCAGCAGCTTGGCCGTAACGGCGCAAACGGGCAGGCAGTATTTT. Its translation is CASSLAVTAQTGRQYF.

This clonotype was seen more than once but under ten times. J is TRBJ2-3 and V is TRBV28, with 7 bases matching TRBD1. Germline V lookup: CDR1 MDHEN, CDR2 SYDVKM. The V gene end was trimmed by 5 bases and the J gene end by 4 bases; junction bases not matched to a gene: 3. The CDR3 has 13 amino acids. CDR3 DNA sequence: TGTGCCAGCAGTACAGGGGTCCCAGATACGCAGTATTTT. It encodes CASSTGVPDTQYF.

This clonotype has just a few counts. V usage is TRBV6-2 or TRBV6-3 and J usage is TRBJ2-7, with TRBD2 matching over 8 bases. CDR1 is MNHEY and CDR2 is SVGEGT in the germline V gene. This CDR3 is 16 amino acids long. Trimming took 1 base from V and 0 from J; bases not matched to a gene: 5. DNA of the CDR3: TGTGCCAGCAGTTACTACTTAGCGGGAAGCTCCTACGAGCAGTACTTC. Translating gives CASSYYLAGSSYEQYF.

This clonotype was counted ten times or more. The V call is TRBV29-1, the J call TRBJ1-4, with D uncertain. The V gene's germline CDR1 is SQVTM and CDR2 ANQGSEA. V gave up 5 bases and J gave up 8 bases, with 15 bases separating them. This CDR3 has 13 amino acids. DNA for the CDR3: TGCAGCGTTCAGACCCGGTATGGAGAAAAACTGTTTTTT. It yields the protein CSVQTRYGEKLFF.

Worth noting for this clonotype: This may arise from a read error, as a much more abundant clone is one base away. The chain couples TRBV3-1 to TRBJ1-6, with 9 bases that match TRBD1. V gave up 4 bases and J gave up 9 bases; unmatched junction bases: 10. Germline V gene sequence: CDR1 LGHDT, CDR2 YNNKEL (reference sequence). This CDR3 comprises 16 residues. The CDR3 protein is CASSRSDRGGISPLHF. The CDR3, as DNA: TGTGCCAGCAGCCGATCGGACAGGGGCGGTATTTCACCCCTCCACTTT.

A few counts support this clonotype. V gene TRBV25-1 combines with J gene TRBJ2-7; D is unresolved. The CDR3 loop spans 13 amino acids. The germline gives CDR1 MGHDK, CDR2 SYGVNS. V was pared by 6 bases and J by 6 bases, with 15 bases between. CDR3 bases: TGTGCCAGCAGACCGCAGGTGGAGCCCGAGCAGTACTTC. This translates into CASRPQVEPEQYF.

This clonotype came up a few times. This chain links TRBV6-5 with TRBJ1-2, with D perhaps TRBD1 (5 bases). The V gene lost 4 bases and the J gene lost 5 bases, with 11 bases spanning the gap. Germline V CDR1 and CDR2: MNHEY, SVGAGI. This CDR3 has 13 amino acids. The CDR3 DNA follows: TGTGCCAGCAGTTGGGGACTTAAGTATGGCTACACCTTC. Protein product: CASSWGLKYGYTF.

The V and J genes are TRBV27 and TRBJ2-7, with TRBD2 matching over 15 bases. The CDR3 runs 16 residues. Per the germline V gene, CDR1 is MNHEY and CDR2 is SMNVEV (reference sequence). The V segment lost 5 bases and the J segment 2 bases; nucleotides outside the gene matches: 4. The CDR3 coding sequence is TGTGCCAGCAGTCCCGGGACTAGCGGGAGGCCCTACGAGCAGTACTTC. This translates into CASSPGTSGRPYEQYF.

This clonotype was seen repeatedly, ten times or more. CDR3 in DNA: TGTGCCAGCAGTTTATGGGGCAGATACAATGAGCAGTTCTTC. Protein: CASSLWGRYNEQFF. This rearrangement joins TRBV28 to TRBJ2-1; D is unresolved. The V and J ends lost 0 bases and 4 bases respectively, with 7 bases between them. There are 14 residues in the CDR3. Germline lookup yields CDR1 MDHEN and CDR2 SYDVKM.

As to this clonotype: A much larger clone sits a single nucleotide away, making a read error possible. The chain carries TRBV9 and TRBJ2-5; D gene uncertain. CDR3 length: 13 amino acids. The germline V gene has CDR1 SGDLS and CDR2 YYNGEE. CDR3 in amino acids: CASSVTAKETLYF. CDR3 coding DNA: TGTGCCAGCAGCGTCACCGCGAAAGAGACCCTGTACTTC.

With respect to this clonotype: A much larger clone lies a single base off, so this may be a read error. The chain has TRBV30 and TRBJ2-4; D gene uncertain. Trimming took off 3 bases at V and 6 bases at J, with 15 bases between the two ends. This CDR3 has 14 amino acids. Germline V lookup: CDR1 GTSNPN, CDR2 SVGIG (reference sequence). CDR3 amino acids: CAWSRTAFRNIQYF. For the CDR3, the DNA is TGTGCCTGGAGCCGAACAGCCTTCAGAAACATTCAGTACTTC.

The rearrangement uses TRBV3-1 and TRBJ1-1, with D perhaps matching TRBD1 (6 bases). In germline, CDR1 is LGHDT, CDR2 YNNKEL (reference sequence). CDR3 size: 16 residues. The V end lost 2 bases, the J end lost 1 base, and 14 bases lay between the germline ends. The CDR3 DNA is TGTGCCAGCAGCCAATTACCGGGGGCGGGGAACACTGAAGCTTTCTTT. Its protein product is CASSQLPGAGNTEAFF.

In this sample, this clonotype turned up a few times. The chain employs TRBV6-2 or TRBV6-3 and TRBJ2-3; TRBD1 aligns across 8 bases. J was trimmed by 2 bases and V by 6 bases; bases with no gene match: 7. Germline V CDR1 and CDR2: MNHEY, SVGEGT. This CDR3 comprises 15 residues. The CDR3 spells CASSFWDRSTDTQYF. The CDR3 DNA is TGTGCCAGCAGCTTTTGGGACAGGTCCACAGATACGCAGTATTTT.

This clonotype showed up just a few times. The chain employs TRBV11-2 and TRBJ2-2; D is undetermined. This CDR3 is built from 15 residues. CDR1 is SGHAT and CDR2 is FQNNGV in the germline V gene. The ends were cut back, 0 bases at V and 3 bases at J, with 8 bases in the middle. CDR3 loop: CASSLDPLDTGELFF. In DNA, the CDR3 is TGTGCCAGCAGCTTAGATCCTCTTGACACCGGGGAGCTGTTTTTT.

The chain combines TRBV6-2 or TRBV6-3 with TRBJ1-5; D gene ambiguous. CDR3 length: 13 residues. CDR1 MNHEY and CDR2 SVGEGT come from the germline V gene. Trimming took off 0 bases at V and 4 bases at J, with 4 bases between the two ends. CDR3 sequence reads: CASSYSRNQPQHF. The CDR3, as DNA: TGTGCCAGCAGTTACTCCAGAAATCAGCCCCAGCATTTT.

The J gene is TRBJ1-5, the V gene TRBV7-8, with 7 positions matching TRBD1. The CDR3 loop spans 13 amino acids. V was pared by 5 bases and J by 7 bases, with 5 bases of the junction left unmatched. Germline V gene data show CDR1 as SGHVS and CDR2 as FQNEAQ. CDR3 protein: CASSHDRAQPQHF. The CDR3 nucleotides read TGTGCCAGCAGCCACGACAGGGCCCAGCCCCAGCATTTT. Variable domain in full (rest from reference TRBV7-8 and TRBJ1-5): GAGVSQSPRYKVAKRGQDVALRCDPISGHVSLFWYQQALGQGPEFLTYFQNEAQLDKSGLPSDRFFAERPEGSVSTLKIQRTQQEDSAVYLCASSHDRAQPQHFGDGTRLSIL.

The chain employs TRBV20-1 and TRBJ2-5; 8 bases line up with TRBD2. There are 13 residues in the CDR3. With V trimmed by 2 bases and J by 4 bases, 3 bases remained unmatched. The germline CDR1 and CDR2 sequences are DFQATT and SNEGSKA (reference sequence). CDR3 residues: CSARPLAGETQYF. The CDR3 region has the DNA TGCAGTGCTAGACCCCTAGCGGGAGAGACCCAGTACTTC.

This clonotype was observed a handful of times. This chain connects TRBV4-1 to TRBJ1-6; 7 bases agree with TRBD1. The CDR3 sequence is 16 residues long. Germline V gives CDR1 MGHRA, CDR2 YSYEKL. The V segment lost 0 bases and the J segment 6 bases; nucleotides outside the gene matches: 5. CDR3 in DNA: TGCGCCAGCAGCCAAGACAGGGGGGGGGTTAATTCACCCCTCCACTTT. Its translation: CASSQDRGGVNSPLHF.